This T cell receptor (beta chain) was sequenced for a study of CD4 T cells in relation to SARS-CoV-2 and coronaviruses. General study findings and limits: In around 63% of donors, memory CD4+ clonotypes crossrecognized SARS-CoV-2 and at least one common cold coronavirus spike. No donor gave both pre-pandemic and post-infection samples. According to naive versus memory sequencing, detected responses are memory recall, not newly primed.

V trimming: 5 bases; J trimming: 1 base; junction bases outside the gene matches: 10. This CDR3 comprises 18 residues. Looked up from germline, CDR1 is SGHAT and CDR2 is FQNNGV. Profiled with immunoSEQ multiplex PCR; TCRdb holds only in-frame clones, not every one. The top ten clones hold roughly 0.21% of a sample with about 68,000 clones, 85% to 95% of them seen once. CD4+ T cells from unexposed donors were obtained before the COVID-19 pandemic (2011-2018). With regard to this clone: Antigen: not known.

This chain uses TRBV11-2 with TRBJ2-1; 11 bases map to TRBD2. Sequenced input: naive CD4+ T cells from PBMCs. Subset noted: naive CD4+ T cells isolated by negative enrichment. The TCR sequence derives from a human donor in good health. The CDR3 here is CASSPRTSGPGSYNEQFF. In DNA, the CDR3 is TGTGCCAGCAGCCCGCGGACTAGCGGGCCGGGGTCCTACAATGAGCAGTTCTTC.